This TCR beta chain derives from a study of beta chain features in type 1 diabetes. The CDR3 sequence is 15 residues long. V trimming: 5 bases; J trimming: 3 bases; junction bases outside the gene matches: 6. Germline CDR1 reads SGHTA; CDR2 reads FQGNSA. Expressed TCRB transcripts got sequenced, as all isolated RNA was reverse transcribed. Sequencing was performed with immunoSEQ multiplex PCR; in TCRdb, only in-frame clones are kept and a portion is missing. The table shows about 210,000 clones, with approximately 11% occurring only once. The chain links TRBV7-2 to TRBJ2-1; 8 nucleotides align to TRBD2. This clonotype was sampled from a man younger than 30 in good health. Source material: central memory CD4+ T cells from blood. CDR3 nucleotide sequence: TGTGCCAGCAGCCCCGCTAGCGGGCGCTACAATGAGCAGTTCTTC. Translating it yields CASSPASGRYNEQFF.